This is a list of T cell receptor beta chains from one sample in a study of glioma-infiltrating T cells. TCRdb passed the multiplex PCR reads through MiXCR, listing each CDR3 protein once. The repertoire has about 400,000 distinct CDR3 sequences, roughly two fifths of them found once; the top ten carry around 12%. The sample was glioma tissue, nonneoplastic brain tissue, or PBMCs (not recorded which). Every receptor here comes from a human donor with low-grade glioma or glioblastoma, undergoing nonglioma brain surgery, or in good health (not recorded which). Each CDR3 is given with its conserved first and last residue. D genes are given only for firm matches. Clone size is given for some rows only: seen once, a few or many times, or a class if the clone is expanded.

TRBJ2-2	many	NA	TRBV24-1	CATSDPGRDTGELFF	TGTGCCACCAGTGACCCGGGACGGGACACCGGGGAGCTGTTTTTT
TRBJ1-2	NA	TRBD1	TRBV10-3	CAIRGTGDGYTF	TGTGCCATCAGGGGGACAGGGGATGGCTACACCTTC
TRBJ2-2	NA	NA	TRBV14	CASSQVPSGELFF	TGTGCCAGCAGCCAAGTCCCGTCCGGGGAGCTGTTTTTT
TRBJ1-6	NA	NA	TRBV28	CASGHNNSPLHF	TGTGCCAGCGGCCATAACAATTCACCCCTCCACTTT
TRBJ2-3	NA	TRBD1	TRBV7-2	CASSSGQGAADTQYF	TGTGCCAGCAGCTCGGGACAGGGGGCGGCCGATACGCAGTATTTT
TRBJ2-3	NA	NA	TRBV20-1	CSARDSRVSTDTQYF	TGCAGTGCTAGAGATTCACGGGTCAGCACAGATACGCAGTATTTT
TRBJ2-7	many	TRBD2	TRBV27	CASSRHSGRSYEQYF	TGTGCCAGCAGTCGCCATAGCGGGAGATCCTACGAGCAGTACTTC
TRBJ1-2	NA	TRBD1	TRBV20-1	CSARDTGGRHYGCTF	TGCAGTGCTAGAGACACAGGGGGCAGGCACTATGGCTGCACCTTC
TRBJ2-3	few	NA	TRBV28	CASSFLVGDTQYF	TGTGCCAGCAGTTTCCTAGTAGGGGATACGCAGTATTTT
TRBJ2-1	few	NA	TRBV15	CATSRVGVSSYNEQFF	TGTGCCACCAGCAGAGTGGGGGTCAGCTCCTACAATGAGCAGTTCTTC
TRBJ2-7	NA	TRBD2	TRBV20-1	CSARKVAGAYEQYF	TGCAGTGCTAGAAAGGTAGCGGGGGCCTACGAGCAGTACTTC
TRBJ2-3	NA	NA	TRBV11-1	CASSPRDLVLRQYF	TGTGCCAGCAGCCCTCGGGACCTCGTTTTGAGGCAGTATTTT
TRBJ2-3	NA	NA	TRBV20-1	CSASYGRSFTDTQYF	TGCAGTGCTAGTTACGGGCGGAGCTTCACAGATACGCAGTATTTT
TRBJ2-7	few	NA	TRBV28	CASSLWPSYEQYF	TGTGCCAGCAGTTTATGGCCCAGCTACGAGCAGTACTTC
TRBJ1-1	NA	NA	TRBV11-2	CAGSFGSRNTEAFF	TGTGCCGGCAGCTTCGGGTCACGGAACACTGAAGCTTTCTTT
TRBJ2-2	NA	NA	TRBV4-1	CASSPQGRGQNTGELFF	TGCGCCAGCAGCCCCCAGGGGCGCGGACAGAACACCGGGGAGCTGTTTTTT
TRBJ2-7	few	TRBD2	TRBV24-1	CATSDQNRDYSYEQYF	TGTGCCACCAGTGATCAAAACCGGGACTACTCCTACGAGCAGTACTTC
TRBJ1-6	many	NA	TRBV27	CASSGSSYNSPLHF	TGTGCCAGCAGCGGTAGCTCCTATAATTCACCCCTCCACTTT
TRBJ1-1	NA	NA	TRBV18	CASSQMDGNTEAFF	TGTGCCAGCTCACAGATGGACGGGAACACTGAAGCTTTCTTT
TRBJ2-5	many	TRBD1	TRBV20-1	CSERDRGQETQYF	TGCAGTGAAAGGGACAGGGGGCAAGAGACCCAGTACTTC
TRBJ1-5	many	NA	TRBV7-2	CASSWVGNQPQHF	TGTGCCAGCAGCTGGGTGGGCAATCAGCCCCAGCATTTT
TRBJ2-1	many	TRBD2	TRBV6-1	CASSPLTSGSNEQFF	TGTGCCAGCAGTCCCTTGACTAGCGGGAGTAATGAGCAGTTCTTC
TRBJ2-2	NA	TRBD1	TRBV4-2	CASSSGTGDTGELFF	TGTGCCAGCAGCTCCGGGACAGGGGATACCGGGGAGCTGTTTTTT
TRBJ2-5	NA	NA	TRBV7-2	CASSLVGGQETQYF	TGTGCCAGCAGCTTAGTAGGGGGCCAAGAGACCCAGTACTTC
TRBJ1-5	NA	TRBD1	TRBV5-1	CASSATGGGNQPQHF	TGCGCCAGCAGCGCGACAGGGGGCGGCAATCAGCCCCAGCATTTT
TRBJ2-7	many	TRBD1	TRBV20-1	CSASRGPPYEQYF	TGCAGTGCTAGCAGGGGGCCCCCCTACGAGCAGTACTTC
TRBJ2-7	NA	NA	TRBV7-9	CASSPRGPYEQYF	TGTGCCAGCAGCCCCCGGGGGCCCTACGAGCAGTACTTC
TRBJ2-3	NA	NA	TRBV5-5	CASSPGGGLEQYF	TGTGCCAGCAGCCCGGGGGGCGGCCTAGAGCAGTATTTT
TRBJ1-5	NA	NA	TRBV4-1	CASSQRVGWPQHF	TGCGCCAGCAGCCAACGAGTGGGTTGGCCCCAGCATTTT
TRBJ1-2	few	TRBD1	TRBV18	CASSPTGEGYGYTF	TGTGCCAGCTCACCAACAGGGGAGGGCTATGGCTACACCTTC
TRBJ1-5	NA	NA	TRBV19	CASSIAGQSDQPQHF	TGTGCCAGTAGTATAGCAGGACAGTCTGATCAGCCCCAGCATTTT
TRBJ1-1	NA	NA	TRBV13	CASSVGDQYDEAFF	TGTGCCAGCAGCGTAGGTGATCAGTACGATGAAGCTTTCTTT
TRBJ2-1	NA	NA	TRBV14	CASSQDHQGYNEQFF	TGTGCCAGCAGCCAAGACCATCAGGGGTACAATGAGCAGTTCTTC
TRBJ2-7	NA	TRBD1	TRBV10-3	CAISQGQGYEQYF	TGTGCCATCAGCCAGGGACAGGGCTACGAGCAGTACTTC
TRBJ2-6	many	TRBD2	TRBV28	CASSRGGSHSGANVLTF	TGTGCCAGCTCCCGGGGGGGGAGCCACTCTGGGGCCAACGTCCTGACTTTC
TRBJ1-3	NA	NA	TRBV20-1	CSAREGGESTGNTIYF	TGCAGTGCTAGAGAGGGGGGGGAATCTACTGGAAACACCATATATTTT
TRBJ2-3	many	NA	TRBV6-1	CAINRALVDTQYF	TGTGCCATTAACAGGGCCCTGGTGGATACGCAGTATTTT
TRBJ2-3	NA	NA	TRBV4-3	CASSQDWTDTQYF	TGCGCCAGCAGCCAAGACTGGACAGATACGCAGTATTTT
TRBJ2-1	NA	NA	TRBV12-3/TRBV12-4	CASSRSETSSYNEQFF	TGTGCCAGCAGTAGGAGCGAAACGAGCTCCTACAATGAGCAGTTCTTC
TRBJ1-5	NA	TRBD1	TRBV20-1	CSARAGQGNQPQHF	TGCAGTGCTAGGGCGGGACAGGGAAATCAGCCCCAGCATTTT
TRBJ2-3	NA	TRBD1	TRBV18	CASSLPGGRRDTQYF	TGTGCCAGCTCACTTCCAGGGGGCAGGAGAGATACGCAGTATTTT
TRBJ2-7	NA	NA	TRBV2	CASSELGRATPSYEQYF	TGTGCCAGCAGTGAGTTGGGTCGGGCCACGCCCTCCTACGAGCAGTACTTC
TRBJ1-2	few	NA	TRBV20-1	CSARDPGGRDYGYTF	TGCAGTGCTAGAGATCCCGGGGGGCGAGACTATGGCTACACCTTC
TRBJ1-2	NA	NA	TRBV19	CASSINPTTHGYTF	TGTGCCAGTAGTATCAACCCGACAACCCATGGCTACACCTTC
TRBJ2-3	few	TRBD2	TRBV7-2	CASSLGGLAGGWTDTQYF	TGTGCCAGCAGCTTAGGGGGACTAGCTGGAGGGTGGACAGATACGCAGTATTTT
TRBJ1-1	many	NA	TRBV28	CASSRGDREAFF	TGTGCCAGCAGCCGAGGAGACAGAGAAGCTTTCTTT
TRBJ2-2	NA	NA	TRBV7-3	CASSLWPGTGELFF	TGTGCCAGCAGCCTTTGGCCAGGGACCGGGGAGCTGTTTTTT
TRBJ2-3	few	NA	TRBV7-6	CASSLERFASTDTQYF	TGTGCCAGCAGCTTAGAGAGGTTTGCTAGCACAGATACGCAGTATTTT
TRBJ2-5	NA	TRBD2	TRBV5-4	CASSLGTSGRARETQYF	TGTGCCAGCAGCTTGGGGACTAGCGGGAGGGCCCGGGAGACCCAGTACTTC
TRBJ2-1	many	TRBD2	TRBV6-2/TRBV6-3	CASRRAGGSHEQFF	TGTGCCAGCAGGAGAGCGGGAGGGAGCCATGAGCAGTTCTTC
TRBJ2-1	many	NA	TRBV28	CASSPVDSESGHEQFF	TGTGCCAGCAGTCCCGTGGACTCGGAGTCAGGCCATGAGCAGTTCTTC
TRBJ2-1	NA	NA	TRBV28	CASSLMGREQFF	TGTGCCAGCAGTTTAATGGGGCGGGAGCAGTTCTTC
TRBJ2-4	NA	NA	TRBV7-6	CASSFGGAQSLQYF	TGTGCCAGCAGCTTTGGGGGGGCCCAATCCCTTCAGTACTTC
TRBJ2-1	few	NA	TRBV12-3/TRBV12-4	CASSLRGGSYNEQFF	TGTGCCAGCAGTTTACGTGGAGGCTCCTACAATGAGCAGTTCTTC
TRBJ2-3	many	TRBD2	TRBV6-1	CASNGGTSGTDTQYF	TGTGCCAGCAACGGGGGGACTAGCGGAACAGATACGCAGTATTTT
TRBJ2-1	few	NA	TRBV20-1	CSARGRQASSYNEQFF	TGCAGTGCTAGAGGCCGACAGGCGAGCTCCTACAATGAGCAGTTCTTC
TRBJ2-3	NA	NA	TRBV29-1	CSVVPGVTDTQYF	TGCAGCGTTGTCCCAGGGGTCACAGATACGCAGTATTTT
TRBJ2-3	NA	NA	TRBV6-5	CAISPGNGGTDTQYF	TGTGCCATCAGCCCAGGTAACGGCGGCACAGATACGCAGTATTTT
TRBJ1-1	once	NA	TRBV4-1	CASSPRGSRQNMNTEAFF	TGCGCCAGCAGCCCCAGAGGGTCTCGGCAAAACATGAACACTGAAGCTTTCTTT
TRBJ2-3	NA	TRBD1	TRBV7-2	CASSLGDRGFKDTQYF	TGTGCCAGCAGCCTTGGGGACAGGGGCTTTAAAGATACGCAGTATTTT